The source of this TCR beta chain is a study of control samples from healthy donors and cancer patients. Profiling relied on immunoSEQ multiplex PCR, and the TCRdb table lists in-frame clones only, not all of them. The sample has around 75,000 clones; around 92% are singletons. Germline CDR1 and CDR2: MNHEY and SMNVEV (reference sequence). The CDR3 length is 13 residues. The V end lost 5 bases, the J end lost 9 bases, and 14 bases lay between the germline ends. The TCR was taken from an older woman in good health. V gene TRBV27 combines with J gene TRBJ2-1; no clear D. The specimen was blood. The CDR3 DNA reads TGTGCCAGCAGTCCCCCGGTTCGGAGTGAGCAGTTCTTC. Its translation: CASSPPVRSEQFF.